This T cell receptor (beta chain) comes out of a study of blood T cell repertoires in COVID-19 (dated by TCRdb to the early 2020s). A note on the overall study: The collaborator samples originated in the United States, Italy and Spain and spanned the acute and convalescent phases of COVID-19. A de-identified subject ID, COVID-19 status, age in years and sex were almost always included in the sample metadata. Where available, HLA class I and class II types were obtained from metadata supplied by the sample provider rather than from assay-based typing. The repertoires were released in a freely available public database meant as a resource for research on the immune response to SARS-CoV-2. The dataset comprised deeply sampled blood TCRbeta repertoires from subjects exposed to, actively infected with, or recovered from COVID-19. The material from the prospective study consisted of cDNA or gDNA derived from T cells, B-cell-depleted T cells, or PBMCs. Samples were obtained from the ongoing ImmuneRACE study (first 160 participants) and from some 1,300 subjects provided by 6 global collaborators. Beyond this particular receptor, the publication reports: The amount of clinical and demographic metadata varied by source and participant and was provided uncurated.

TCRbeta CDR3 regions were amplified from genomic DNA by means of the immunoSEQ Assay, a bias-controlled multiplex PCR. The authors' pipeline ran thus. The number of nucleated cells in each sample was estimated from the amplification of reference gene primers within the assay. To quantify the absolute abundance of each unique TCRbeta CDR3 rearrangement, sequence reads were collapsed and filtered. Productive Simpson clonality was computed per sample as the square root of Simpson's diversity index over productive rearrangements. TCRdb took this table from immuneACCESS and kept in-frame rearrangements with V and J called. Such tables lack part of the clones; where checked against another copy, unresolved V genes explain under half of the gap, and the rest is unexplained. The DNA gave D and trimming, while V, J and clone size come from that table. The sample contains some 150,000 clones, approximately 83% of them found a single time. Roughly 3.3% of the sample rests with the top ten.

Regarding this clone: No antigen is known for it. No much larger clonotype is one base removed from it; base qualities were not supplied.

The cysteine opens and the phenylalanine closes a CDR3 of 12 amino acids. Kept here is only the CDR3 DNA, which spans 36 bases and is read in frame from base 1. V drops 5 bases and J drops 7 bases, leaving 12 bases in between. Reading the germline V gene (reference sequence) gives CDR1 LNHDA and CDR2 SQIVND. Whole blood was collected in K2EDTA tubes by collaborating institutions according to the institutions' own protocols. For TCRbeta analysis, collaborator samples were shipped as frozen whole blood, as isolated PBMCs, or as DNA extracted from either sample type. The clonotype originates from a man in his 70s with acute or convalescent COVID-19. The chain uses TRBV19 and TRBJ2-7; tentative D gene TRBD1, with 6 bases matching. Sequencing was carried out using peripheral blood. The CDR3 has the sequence CASSANREEQYF. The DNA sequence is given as TGTGCCAGTAGTGCAAACAGGGAGGAGCAGTACTTC. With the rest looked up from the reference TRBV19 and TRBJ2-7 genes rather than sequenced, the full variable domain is DGGITQSPKYLFRKEGQNVTLSCEQNLNHDAMYWYRQDPGQGLRLIYYSQIVNDFQKGDIAEGYSVSREKKESFPLTVTSAQKNPTAFYLCASSANREEQYFGPGTRLTVT.